This TCR beta chain was sequenced in a study of CD4 T cells in relation to SARS-CoV-2 and coronaviruses. V lost 1 base, J lost 3 bases, and 13 bases lay in between. Germline lookup yields CDR1 SGHKS and CDR2 YYEKEE (reference sequence). The CDR3 contains 16 residues. The protocol was immunoSEQ multiplex PCR, while the TCRdb copy is restricted to in-frame clones and leaves out a portion. The sample comprises around 37,000 clones, 80% to 90% of which are singletons, and 3.1% rests with the top ten. This chain joins TRBV5-5 and TRBJ2-2; a weak D match, TRBD2 (5 bases). The sequencing input was memory CD4+ T cells from PBMCs. The TCR was taken from an adult with COVID-19. The CDR3 loop reads CASSLSGYRHTGELFF. For the CDR3, the DNA is TGTGCCAGCAGCTTGTCGGGGTATCGACACACCGGGGAGCTGTTTTTT. Complete variable domain (other parts from reference TRBV5-5 and TRBJ2-2): DAGVTQSPTHLIKTRGQQVTLRCSPISGHKSVSWYQQVLGQGPQFIFQYYEKEERGRGNFPDRFSARQFPNYSSELNVNALLLGDSALYLCASSLSGYRHTGELFFGEGSRLTVL.